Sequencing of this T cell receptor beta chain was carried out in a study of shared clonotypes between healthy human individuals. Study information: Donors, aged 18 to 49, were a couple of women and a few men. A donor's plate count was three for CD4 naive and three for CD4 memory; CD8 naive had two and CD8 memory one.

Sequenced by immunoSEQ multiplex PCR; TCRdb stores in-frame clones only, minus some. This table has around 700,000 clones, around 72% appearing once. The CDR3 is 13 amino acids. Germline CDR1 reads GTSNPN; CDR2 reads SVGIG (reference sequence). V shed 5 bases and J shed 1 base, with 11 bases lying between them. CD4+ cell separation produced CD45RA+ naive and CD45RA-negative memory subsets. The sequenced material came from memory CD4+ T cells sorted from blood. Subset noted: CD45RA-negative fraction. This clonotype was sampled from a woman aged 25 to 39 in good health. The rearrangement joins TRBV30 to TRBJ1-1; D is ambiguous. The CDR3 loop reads CAWGSRPNTEAFF. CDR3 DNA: TGTGCCTGGGGGTCCAGGCCGAACACTGAAGCTTTCTTT.